The rows below give T cell receptor beta chains drawn from one sample of a study of blood T cells in healthy people across ages. TCRdb re-derived calls from the 5' RACE reads in MiXCR, one entry per CDR3 protein. The sample has approximately 600,000 distinct CDR3 sequences, 58% seen once. Sequencing was carried out using blood. These receptors were collected from a man aged 55-75 years in good health. The CDR3 runs from the conserved cysteine through the conserved F or W. D genes are given only for firm matches. Clone size is given for some rows only: seen once, a few or many times, or a class if the clone is expanded.

size,J,D,V,DNA,CDR3
NA,TRBJ2-3,TRBD1,TRBV11-2,TGTGCCAGCAGCTTAGCCCGGACAGGGTTTGGGGATACGCAGTATTTT,CASSLARTGFGDTQYF
NA,TRBJ2-3,NA,TRBV11-2,TGTGCCAGCAGCTTGAGGGCGAGCTCAGATACGCAGTATTTT,CASSLRASSDTQYF
few,TRBJ1-5,NA,TRBV7-8,TGTGCCAGCAGCTTACGGGGGGCTGGTCAGCCCCAGCATTTT,CASSLRGAGQPQHF
NA,TRBJ2-7,NA,TRBV12-3/TRBV12-4,TGTGCCAGCAGTTTAGTCGGACAGAACTACGAGCAGTACTTC,CASSLVGQNYEQYF
few,TRBJ2-6,NA,TRBV5-1,TGCGCCAGCAGCCTACAGGGATTCGGTGGGTCTGGGGCCAACGTCCTGACTTTC,CASSLQGFGGSGANVLTF
few,TRBJ2-2,NA,TRBV12-3/TRBV12-4,TGTGCCAGCAGTCTACAGGGATCGACCGGGGAGCTGTTTTTT,CASSLQGSTGELFF
NA,TRBJ2-5,NA,TRBV3-1,TGTGCCAGCAGCCATTTAACGGGGGAGACCCAGTACTTC,CASSHLTGETQYF
few,TRBJ2-3,TRBD1,TRBV5-1,TGCGCCAGCACCCAACAGGGGGCGCGGACAGATACGCAGTATTTT,CASTQQGARTDTQYF
NA,TRBJ1-5,NA,TRBV5-1,TGCGCCAGCAGCTTTAAGGGGGGCGATTTGGGCAATCAGCCCCAGCATTTT,CASSFKGGDLGNQPQHF
NA,TRBJ2-3,NA,TRBV5-1,TGCGCCAGCAGCTTGGAAGGGATAGCCACAGATACGCAGTATTTT,CASSLEGIATDTQYF
few,TRBJ2-3,NA,TRBV12-3/TRBV12-4,TGTGCCAGCAGTTTAACTAGTGGCAGATCCACGCAGTATTTT,CASSLTSGRSTQYF
NA,TRBJ2-1,TRBD2,TRBV7-9,TGTGCCAGCAGCTTAGCGTCAGCGGGGGAGGAGTTCTTC,CASSLASAGEEFF
NA,TRBJ1-2,TRBD1,TRBV7-2,TGTGCCAGCAGCTCAGGGACAGGGCGTTTTCGTGGCTACACCTTC,CASSSGTGRFRGYTF
NA,TRBJ2-1,NA,TRBV29-1,TGCAGCGTCGTCACCGGGGGCAGGAACAATGAGCAGTTCTTC,CSVVTGGRNNEQFF
NA,TRBJ2-1,NA,TRBV11-2,TGTGCCAGCAGCTGGACTCGGGGCTCCTACAATGAGCAGTTCTTC,CASSWTRGSYNEQFF
NA,TRBJ1-6,NA,TRBV3-1,TGTGCCAGCAGCCAAGAAGGAGGCTATAATTCACCCCTCCACTTT,CASSQEGGYNSPLHF
NA,TRBJ2-5,NA,TRBV5-1,TGCGCCAGCAGCCGGCTGACTCGTCACCAAGAGACCCAGTACTTC,CASSRLTRHQETQYF
NA,TRBJ2-5,TRBD1,TRBV29-1,TGCAGCGTTACGGGACAGTGGGGGGAGACCCAGTACTTC,CSVTGQWGETQYF
NA,TRBJ2-5,NA,TRBV7-9,TGTGCCAGCAGCCCTCGTTATCGGGGGACCAACCAAGAGACCCAGTACTTC,CASSPRYRGTNQETQYF
few,TRBJ2-3,TRBD2,TRBV3-1,TGTGCCAGCAGCCGATGGACTAGCGGGGAGACAGATACGCAGTATTTT,CASSRWTSGETDTQYF
NA,TRBJ2-7,TRBD1,TRBV20-1,TGCAGTGTCCTGACAGGGGGTAACGAGCAGTACTTC,CSVLTGGNEQYF
NA,TRBJ2-1,TRBD2,TRBV9,TGTGCCAGCAGCGAGGGACTAGCGGGGGGACGGCAGTTCTTC,CASSEGLAGGRQFF
NA,TRBJ1-1,NA,TRBV3-1,TGTGCCAGCAGCCAAGACCGTGGCACCTTTGGATGGACTGAAGCTTTCTTT,CASSQDRGTFGWTEAFF
few,TRBJ1-2,NA,TRBV2,TGTGCCAGCAGTGCCGGCCAATCTTCCAACTATGGCTACACCTTC,CASSAGQSSNYGYTF
NA,TRBJ2-5,TRBD2,TRBV5-1,TGCGCCAGCAGCGCACTAGCGGAAGAGACCCAGTACTTC,CASSALAEETQYF
NA,TRBJ1-1,TRBD1,TRBV20-1,TGCAGTGCTCTCGGCAGGGGGTGGAACACTGAAGCTTTCTTT,CSALGRGWNTEAFF
NA,TRBJ2-5,NA,TRBV10-2,TGCGCCAGCAGTGAAACTCTAAGAGAGACCCAGTACTTC,CASSETLRETQYF
many,TRBJ2-1,TRBD2,TRBV20-1,TGCAGTGCTAGCCCCACTAGCGGGGGATACAATGAGCAGTTCTTC,CSASPTSGGYNEQFF
NA,TRBJ1-2,NA,TRBV10-3,TGTGCCATCAGTGAGGGACCGGGACAAAACTACTATGGCTACACCTTC,CAISEGPGQNYYGYTF
many,TRBJ2-7,TRBD2,TRBV20-1,TGCAGTGCATCCGGACTAGCGGGGGGGCCTCGCGCCTACGAGCAGTACTTC,CSASGLAGGPRAYEQYF
few,TRBJ2-3,TRBD2,TRBV7-2,TGTGCCAGCAGCTTCACGGCGGGGGGCACCCTAGATACGCAGTATTTT,CASSFTAGGTLDTQYF
many,TRBJ1-5,NA,TRBV20-1,TGCAGTGCTAGCCCCCGGGACTTGTATAGCAATCAGCCCCAGCATTTT,CSASPRDLYSNQPQHF
NA,TRBJ1-2,NA,TRBV25-1,TGTGCCAGCAGTGAATTAGGACCGGCGCCAGGAGGCTACACCTTC,CASSELGPAPGGYTF
NA,TRBJ2-7,NA,TRBV6-2/TRBV6-3,TGTGCCAGCAGGACGGACCCCCACGAGCAGTACTTC,CASRTDPHEQYF
NA,TRBJ2-5,NA,TRBV4-2,TGTGCCAGCAGCCAAAGGAGCGGCCAAAAGCAAGAGACCCAGTACTTC,CASSQRSGQKQETQYF
NA,TRBJ2-5,NA,TRBV4-2,TGTGCCAGCAGCCAAGATCGGTCGGCGGGGCCTGGGGGAGAAAAAGAGACCCAGTACTTC,CASSQDRSAGPGGEKETQYF
few,TRBJ2-7,TRBD1,TRBV9,TGTGCCAGCAGCGTAGAGGTCGCGGACAGGTTTTCCGAGCAGTACTTC,CASSVEVADRFSEQYF
NA,TRBJ2-5,TRBD1,TRBV5-1,TGCGCCAGCAGCAGACAGGGGGCGTTTCGGTACCAAGAGACCCAGTACTTC,CASSRQGAFRYQETQYF
NA,TRBJ1-5,NA,TRBV25-1,TGTGCCAGCAGTGAATCGAGGGTTCAGCCCCAGCATTTT,CASSESRVQPQHF
NA,TRBJ2-5,TRBD2,TRBV7-2,TGTGCCAGCAGCTTGCAGTCTAGCGGGGGAGGGGAGACCCAGTACTTC,CASSLQSSGGGETQYF
NA,TRBJ1-4,NA,TRBV2,TGTGCCAGCTTAACGGACAGAACTAATGAAAAACTGTTTTTT,CASLTDRTNEKLFF
NA,TRBJ2-5,TRBD2,TRBV5-1,TGCGCCAGCAGCGTAGCGGGGGGAGATCAAGAGACCCAGTACTTC,CASSVAGGDQETQYF
NA,TRBJ1-2,NA,TRBV7-9,TGTGCCAGCAGCTTAGCCATCCCTAACTATGGCTACACCTTC,CASSLAIPNYGYTF
NA,TRBJ1-1,TRBD1,TRBV6-6,TGTGCCAGCAGTTCTAACAGGGGGGAGACTGAAGCTTTCTTT,CASSSNRGETEAFF
few,TRBJ1-4,NA,TRBV29-1,TGCAGCGCGGAGGGTGCAACTAATGAAAAACTGTTTTTT,CSAEGATNEKLFF
many,TRBJ1-2,NA,TRBV25-1,TGTGCCAGCAGTGAGGGGGCAGACCACTATGGCTACACCTTC,CASSEGADHYGYTF
NA,TRBJ2-5,NA,TRBV5-1,TGCGCCAGCAGCCCTCGACTACTTAGATCGGAGACCCAGTACTTC,CASSPRLLRSETQYF
NA,TRBJ2-7,TRBD1,TRBV4-1,TGTGCCAGCAGTCCTTTCCCGGGACAGGGATCCGAGCAGTACTTC,CASSPFPGQGSEQYF